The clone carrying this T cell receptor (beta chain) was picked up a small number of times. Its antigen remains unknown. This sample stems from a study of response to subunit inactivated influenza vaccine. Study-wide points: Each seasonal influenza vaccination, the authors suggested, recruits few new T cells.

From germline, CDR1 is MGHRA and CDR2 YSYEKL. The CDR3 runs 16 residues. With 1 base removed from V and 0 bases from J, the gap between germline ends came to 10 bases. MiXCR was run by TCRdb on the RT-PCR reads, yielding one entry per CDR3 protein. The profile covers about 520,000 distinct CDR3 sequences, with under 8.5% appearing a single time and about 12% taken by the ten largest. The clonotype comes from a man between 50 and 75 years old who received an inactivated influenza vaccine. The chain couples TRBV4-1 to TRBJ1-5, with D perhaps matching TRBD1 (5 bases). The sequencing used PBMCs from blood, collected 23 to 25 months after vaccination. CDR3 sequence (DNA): TGCGCCAGCAGCCAAGGGGGCACTTTTAGCAATCAGCCCCAGCATTTT. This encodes CASSQGGTFSNQPQHF.